This TCR beta chain was sequenced during a study of STAT3 mutations in large granular lymphocyte leukemia. In the study overall: Canonical activating STAT3 mutations were detected in roughly half of the longitudinally sequenced T-LGLL patients.

In this sample, this clone turned up a few times. What it binds is not known. Here immunoSEQ multiplex PCR was the method, and the copy in TCRdb shows in-frame clones only, minus some. The sample includes under 4,500 clones, less than 70% of them seen just once. General study points: At least one immunodominant TCR beta clonotype appeared in every T-cell large granular lymphocyte leukemia patient.

V was cut by 4 bases and J by 0 bases, with 5 bases left in between. CDR1 SGDLS and CDR2 YYNGEE come from the germline V gene. This CDR3 has 13 amino acids. The chain combines TRBV9 with TRBJ1-3, with D hard to call. Sequenced material: PBMCs. The clonotype comes from a human donor with T large granular lymphocyte leukemia. Some clones in this sample may be carry-over from other donors' samples. CDR3 in amino acids: CASSPDSGNTIYF. CDR3 bases: TGTGCCAGCAGCCCCGACTCTGGAAACACCATATATTTT.